This record covers a single T cell receptor beta chain. What it binds is not known. All patients reached thyroid surgery having received no treatment beforehand. The CDR3 extends over 14 amino acids. From germline, CDR1 is SGHTA and CDR2 FQGNSA. The ends were cut back, 3 bases at V and 5 bases at J, with 8 bases in the middle. TCRdb used MiXCR to call clones anew from the PCR reads. Seen here are 25,000 to 35,000 clones, 16% observed once, and the top ten hold approximately 4%. This sample is drawn from a study of metastatic and nonmetastatic thyroid tumors. Study results and limitations: Malignant thyroid tumors reportedly exceeded benign nodules significantly in TCR beta diversity, with the difference appearing in blood and tumor.

Sample: blood. This sequence originates from a female donor with papillary thyroid cancer or a benign thyroid nodule (not recorded which). Some clones in this sample may be carry-over from other donors' samples. This chain uses TRBV7-2 with TRBJ1-6; tentatively, D is TRBD1 (5 bases). The CDR3 DNA reads as TGTGCCAGCAGCTTCAGGGCTGATAATTCACCCCTCCACTTT. The encoded protein is CASSFRADNSPLHF.